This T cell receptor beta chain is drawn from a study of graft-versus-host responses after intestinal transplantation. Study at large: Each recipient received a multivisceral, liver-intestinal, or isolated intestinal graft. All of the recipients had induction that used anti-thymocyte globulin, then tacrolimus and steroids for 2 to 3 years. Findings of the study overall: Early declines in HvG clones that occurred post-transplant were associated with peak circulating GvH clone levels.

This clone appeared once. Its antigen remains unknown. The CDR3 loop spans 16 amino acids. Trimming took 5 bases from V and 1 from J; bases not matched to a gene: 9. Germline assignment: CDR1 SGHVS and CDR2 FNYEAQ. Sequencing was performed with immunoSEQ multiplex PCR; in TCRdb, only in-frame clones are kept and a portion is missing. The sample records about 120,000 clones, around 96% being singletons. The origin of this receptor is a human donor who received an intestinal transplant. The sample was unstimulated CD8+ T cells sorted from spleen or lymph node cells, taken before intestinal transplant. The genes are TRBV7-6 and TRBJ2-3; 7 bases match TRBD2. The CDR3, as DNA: TGTGCCAGCAGCCCAGAGGGACTACCCCGCACAGATACGCAGTATTTT. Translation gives CASSPEGLPRTDTQYF.